This record covers a single T cell receptor beta chain. Its matching antigen is unknown. These data belong to a study of cytomegalovirus exposure and HLA in healthy donors. Findings and caveats of the study: In an earlier analysis, most TCR beta V segments were productive about 87% or about 30% of the time. A few of the chains that were CMV-associated were confirmed in vitro to be specific for CMV antigens. The study put under 200 TCR beta chains on its list as cytomegalovirus-associated. Because they were indistinguishable, some V segments, including TRBV6-2 and TRBV6-3, were excluded.

Trimming cost V 2 bases and J 2 bases; bases outside gene matches: 2. Germline assignment: CDR1 MGHDK and CDR2 SYGVNS. The CDR3 length is 14 residues. Amplification used 60 Vbeta primers and 13 Jbeta primers. Clones were sequenced by immunoSEQ multiplex PCR, and TCRdb holds only the in-frame ones, with some missing. The sample yields about 160,000 clones, about four fifths seen once. This TCR came from a woman in her 30s in good health and CMV-seropositive. The sequenced sample consisted of PBMCs. The rearrangement uses TRBV25-1 and TRBJ1-1; the match to TRBD1 covers 7 bases. The CDR3 spells CASSEGTANTEAFF. Written as DNA, the CDR3 is TGTGCCAGCAGTGAAGGGACAGCCAACACTGAAGCTTTCTTT. The whole variable domain, remainder taken from reference TRBV25-1 and TRBJ1-1, is EADIYQTPRYLVIGTGKKITLECSQTMGHDKMYWYQQDPGMELHLIHYSYGVNSTEKGDLSSESTVSRIRTEHFPLTLESARPSHTSQYLCASSEGTANTEAFFGQGTRLTVV.